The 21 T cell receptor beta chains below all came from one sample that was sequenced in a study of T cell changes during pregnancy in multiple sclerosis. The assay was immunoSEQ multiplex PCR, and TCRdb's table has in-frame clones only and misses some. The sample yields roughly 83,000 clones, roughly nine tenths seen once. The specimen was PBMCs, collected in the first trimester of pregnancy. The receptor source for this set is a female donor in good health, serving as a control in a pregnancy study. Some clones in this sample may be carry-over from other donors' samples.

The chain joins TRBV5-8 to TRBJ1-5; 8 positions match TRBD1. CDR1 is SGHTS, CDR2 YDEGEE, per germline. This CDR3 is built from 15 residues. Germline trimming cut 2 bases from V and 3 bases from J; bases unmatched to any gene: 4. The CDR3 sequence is CASSLTGGHNQPQHF. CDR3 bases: TGTGCCAGCAGCTTAACAGGGGGGCACAATCAGCCCCAGCATTTT.

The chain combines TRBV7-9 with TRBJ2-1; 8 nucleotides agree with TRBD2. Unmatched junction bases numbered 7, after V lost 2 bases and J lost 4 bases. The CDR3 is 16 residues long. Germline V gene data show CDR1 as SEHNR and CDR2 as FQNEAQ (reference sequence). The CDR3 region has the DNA TGTGCCAGCAGCTTAAAACGGGGGGGCAGGTACAATGAGCAGTTCTTC. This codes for CASSLKRGGRYNEQFF.

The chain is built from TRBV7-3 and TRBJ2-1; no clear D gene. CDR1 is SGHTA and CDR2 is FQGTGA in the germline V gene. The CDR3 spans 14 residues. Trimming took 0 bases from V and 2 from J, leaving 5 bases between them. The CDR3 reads CASSLTQPYNEQFF. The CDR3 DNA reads TGTGCCAGCAGCTTAACACAGCCCTACAATGAGCAGTTCTTC.

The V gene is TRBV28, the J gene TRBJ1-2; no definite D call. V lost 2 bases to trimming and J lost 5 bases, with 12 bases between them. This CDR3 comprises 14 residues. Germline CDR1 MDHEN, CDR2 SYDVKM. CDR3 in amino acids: CASSLGRGSYGYTF. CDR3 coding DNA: TGTGCCAGCAGTTTAGGTCGGGGATCATATGGCTACACCTTC.

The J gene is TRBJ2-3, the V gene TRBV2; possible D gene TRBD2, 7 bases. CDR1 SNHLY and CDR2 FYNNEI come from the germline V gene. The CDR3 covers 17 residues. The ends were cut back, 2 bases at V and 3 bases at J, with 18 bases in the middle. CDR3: CASSESRGGYITDTQYF. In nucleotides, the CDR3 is TGTGCCAGCAGTGAATCGAGGGGGGGCTATATAACAGATACGCAGTATTTT.

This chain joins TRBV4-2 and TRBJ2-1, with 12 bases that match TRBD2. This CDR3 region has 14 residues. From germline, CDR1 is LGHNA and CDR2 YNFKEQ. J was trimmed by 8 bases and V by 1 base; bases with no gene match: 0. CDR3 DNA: TGTGCCAGCAGCCAAGGACTAGCGGGAGATGAGCAGTTCTTC. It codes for CASSQGLAGDEQFF.

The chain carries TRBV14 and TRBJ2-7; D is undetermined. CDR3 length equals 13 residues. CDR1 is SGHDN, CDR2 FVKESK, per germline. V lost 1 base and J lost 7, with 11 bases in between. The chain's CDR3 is CASSQGLLGEQYF. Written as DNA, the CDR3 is TGTGCCAGCAGCCAAGGTCTTCTCGGGGAGCAGTACTTC.

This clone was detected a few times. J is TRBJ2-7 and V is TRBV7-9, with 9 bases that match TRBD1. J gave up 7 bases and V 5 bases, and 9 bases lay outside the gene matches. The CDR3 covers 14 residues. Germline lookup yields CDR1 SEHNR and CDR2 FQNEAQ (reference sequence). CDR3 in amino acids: CASSGWDRAREQYF. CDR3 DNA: TGTGCCAGCAGCGGGTGGGACAGGGCGAGGGAGCAGTACTTC.

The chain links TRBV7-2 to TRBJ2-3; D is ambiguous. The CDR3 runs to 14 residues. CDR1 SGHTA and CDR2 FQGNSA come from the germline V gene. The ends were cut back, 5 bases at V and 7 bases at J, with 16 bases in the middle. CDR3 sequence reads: CASSPLSNSNTQYF. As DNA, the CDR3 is TGTGCCAGCAGCCCGCTATCGAATTCAAATACGCAGTATTTT.

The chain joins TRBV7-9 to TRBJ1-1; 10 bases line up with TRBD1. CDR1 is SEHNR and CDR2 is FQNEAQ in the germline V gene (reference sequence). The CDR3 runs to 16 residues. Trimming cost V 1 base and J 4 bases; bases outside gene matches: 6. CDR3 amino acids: CASSLVGGQGSTEAFF. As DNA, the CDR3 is TGTGCCAGCAGCTTAGTGGGGGGACAGGGGAGCACTGAAGCTTTCTTT.

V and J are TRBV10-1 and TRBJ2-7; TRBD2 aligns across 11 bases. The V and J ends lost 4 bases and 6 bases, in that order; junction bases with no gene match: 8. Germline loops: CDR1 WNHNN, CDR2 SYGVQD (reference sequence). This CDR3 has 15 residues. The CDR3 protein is CASSGHPGTSGEQYF. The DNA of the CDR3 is TGCGCCAGCAGTGGTCACCCAGGGACTAGCGGCGAGCAGTACTTC.

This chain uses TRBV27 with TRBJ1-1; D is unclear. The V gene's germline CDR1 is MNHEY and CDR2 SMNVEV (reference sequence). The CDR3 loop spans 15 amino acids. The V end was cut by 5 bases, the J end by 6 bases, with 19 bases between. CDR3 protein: CASSVPVWEGAEAFF. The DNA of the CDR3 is TGTGCCAGCAGTGTACCCGTTTGGGAGGGCGCTGAAGCTTTCTTT.

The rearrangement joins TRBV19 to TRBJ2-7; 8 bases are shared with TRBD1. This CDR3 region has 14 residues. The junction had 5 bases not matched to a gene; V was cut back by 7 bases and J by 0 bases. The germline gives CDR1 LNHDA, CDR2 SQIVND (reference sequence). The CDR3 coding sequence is TGTGCCAGTACCCCAGGGGGCAGCTCCTACGAGCAGTACTTC. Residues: CASTPGGSSYEQYF.

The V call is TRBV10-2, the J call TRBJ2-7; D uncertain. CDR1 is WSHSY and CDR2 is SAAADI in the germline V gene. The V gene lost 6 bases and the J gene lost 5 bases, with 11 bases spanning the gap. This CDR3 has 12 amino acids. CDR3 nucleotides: TGCGCCAGCAGAGACCTCGACAACGAGCAGTACTTC. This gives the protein CASRDLDNEQYF.

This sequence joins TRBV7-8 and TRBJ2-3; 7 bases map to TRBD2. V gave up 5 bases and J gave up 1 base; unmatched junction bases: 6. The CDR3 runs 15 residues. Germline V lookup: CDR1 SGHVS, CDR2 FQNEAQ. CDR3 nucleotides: TGTGCCAGCAGCCTCCCGGGGGGAGGCACAGATACGCAGTATTTT. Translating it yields CASSLPGGGTDTQYF.

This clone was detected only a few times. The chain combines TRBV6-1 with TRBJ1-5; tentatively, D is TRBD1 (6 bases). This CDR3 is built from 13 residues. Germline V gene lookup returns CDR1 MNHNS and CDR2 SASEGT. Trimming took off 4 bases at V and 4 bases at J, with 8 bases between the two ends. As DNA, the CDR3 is TGTGCCAGCAGTGCACAGGGTAATCAGCCCCAGCATTTT. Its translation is CASSAQGNQPQHF.

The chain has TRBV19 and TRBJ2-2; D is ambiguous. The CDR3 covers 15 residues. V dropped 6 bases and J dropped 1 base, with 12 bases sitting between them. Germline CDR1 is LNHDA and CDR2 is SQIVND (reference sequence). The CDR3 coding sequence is TGTGCCAGTAGAATCTCTAACAGGAACACCGGGGAGCTGTTTTTT. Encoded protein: CASRISNRNTGELFF. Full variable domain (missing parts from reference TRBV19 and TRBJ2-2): DGGITQSPKYLFRKEGQNVTLSCEQNLNHDAMYWYRQDPGQGLRLIYYSQIVNDFQKGDIAEGYSVSREKKESFPLTVTSAQKNPTAFYLCASRISNRNTGELFFGEGSRLTVL.

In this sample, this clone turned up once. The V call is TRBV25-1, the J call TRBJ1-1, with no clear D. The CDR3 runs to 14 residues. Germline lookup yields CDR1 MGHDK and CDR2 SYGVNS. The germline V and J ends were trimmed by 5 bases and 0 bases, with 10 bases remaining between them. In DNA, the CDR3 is TGTGCCAGCAGTTCAAGAGGAATGAACACTGAAGCTTTCTTT. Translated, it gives CASSSRGMNTEAFF.

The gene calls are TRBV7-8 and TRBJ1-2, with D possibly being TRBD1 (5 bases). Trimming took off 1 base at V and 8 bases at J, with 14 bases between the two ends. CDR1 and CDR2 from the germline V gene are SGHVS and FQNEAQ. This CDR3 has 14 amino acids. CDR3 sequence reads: CASSLDLGGAGYTF. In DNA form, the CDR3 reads TGTGCCAGCAGCTTAGATTTGGGGGGAGCGGGCTACACCTTC. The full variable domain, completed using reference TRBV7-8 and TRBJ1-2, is GAGVSQSPRYKVAKRGQDVALRCDPISGHVSLFWYQQALGQGPEFLTYFQNEAQLDKSGLPSDRFFAERPEGSVSTLKIQRTQQEDSAVYLCASSLDLGGAGYTFGSGTRLTVV.

CDR3 bases: TGTGCCAGCAGCCTTCAAGGGGGCACATCATTCAATGAGCAGTTCTTC. Translation gives CASSLQGGTSFNEQFF. This chain connects TRBV7-6 to TRBJ2-1; TRBD1 matches at 7 bases. CDR1 and CDR2 from the germline V gene are SGHVS and FNYEAQ. This CDR3 has 16 residues. The junction had 13 bases not matched to a gene; V was cut back by 5 bases and J by 6 bases.

The CDR3 is CASTTGMSGANVLTF. Here the CDR3 DNA reads TGTGCCAGCACGACAGGGATGAGTGGGGCCAACGTCCTGACTTTC. The chain joins TRBV6-5 to TRBJ2-6, with 7 bases that match TRBD1. V dropped 7 bases and J dropped 3; count of bases not matched to a gene: 6. The CDR3 is 15 residues long. CDR1 is MNHEY, CDR2 SVGAGI, per germline.